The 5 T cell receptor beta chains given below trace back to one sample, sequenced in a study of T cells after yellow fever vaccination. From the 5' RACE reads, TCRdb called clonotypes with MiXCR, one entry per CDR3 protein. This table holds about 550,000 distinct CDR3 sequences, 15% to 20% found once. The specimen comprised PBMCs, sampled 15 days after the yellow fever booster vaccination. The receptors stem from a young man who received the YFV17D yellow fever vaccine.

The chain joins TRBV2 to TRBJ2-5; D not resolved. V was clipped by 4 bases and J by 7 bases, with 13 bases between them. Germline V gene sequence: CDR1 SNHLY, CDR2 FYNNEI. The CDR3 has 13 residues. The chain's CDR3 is CASSGDAPGTQYF. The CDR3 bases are TGTGCCAGCAGTGGTGACGCCCCCGGGACCCAGTACTTC.

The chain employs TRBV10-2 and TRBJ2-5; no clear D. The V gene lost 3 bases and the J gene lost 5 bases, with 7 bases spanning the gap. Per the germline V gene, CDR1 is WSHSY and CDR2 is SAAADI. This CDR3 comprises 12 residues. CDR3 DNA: TGCGCCAGCAGTGATTCCAGGGAGACCCAGTACTTC. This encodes CASSDSRETQYF.

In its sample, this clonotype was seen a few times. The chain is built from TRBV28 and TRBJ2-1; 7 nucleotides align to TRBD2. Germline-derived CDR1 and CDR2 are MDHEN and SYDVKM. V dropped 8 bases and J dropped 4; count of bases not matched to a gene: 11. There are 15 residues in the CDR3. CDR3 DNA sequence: TGTGCCAGCCTTGCAGCGGGACTACTTTACAATGAGCAGTTCTTC. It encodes CASLAAGLLYNEQFF.

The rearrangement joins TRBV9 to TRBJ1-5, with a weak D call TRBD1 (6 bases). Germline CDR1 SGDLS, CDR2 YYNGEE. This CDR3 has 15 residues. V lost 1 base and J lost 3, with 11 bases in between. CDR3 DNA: TGTGCCAGCAGCGTATCACCGGGACACAATCAGCCCCAGCATTTT. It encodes CASSVSPGHNQPQHF.

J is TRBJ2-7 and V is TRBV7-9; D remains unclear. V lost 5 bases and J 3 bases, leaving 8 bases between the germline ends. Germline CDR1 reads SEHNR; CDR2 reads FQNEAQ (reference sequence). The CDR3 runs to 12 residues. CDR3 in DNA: TGTGCCAGCAGCGACGAGCTCTACGAGCAGTACTTC. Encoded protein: CASSDELYEQYF.